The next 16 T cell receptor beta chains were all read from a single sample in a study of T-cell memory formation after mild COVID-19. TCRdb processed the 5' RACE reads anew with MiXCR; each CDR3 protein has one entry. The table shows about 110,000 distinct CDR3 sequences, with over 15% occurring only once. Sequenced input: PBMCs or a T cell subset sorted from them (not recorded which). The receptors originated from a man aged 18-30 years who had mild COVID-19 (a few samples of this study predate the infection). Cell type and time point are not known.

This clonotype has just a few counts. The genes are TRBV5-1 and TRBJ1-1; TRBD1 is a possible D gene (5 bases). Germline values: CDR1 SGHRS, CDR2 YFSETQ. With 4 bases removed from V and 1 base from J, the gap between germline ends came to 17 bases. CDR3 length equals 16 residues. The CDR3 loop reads CASSPLLAGRNTEAFF. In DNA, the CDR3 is TGCGCCAGCAGCCCCCTTCTGGCAGGGAGGAACACTGAAGCTTTCTTT.

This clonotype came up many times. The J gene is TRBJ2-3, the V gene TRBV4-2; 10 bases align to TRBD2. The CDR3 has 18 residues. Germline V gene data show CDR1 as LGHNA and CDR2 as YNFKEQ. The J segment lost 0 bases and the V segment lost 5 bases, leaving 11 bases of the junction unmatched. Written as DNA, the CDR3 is TGTGCCAGCAGCGGGGTCGCGGGACTAGCGCCTAGCACAGATACGCAGTATTTT. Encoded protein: CASSGVAGLAPSTDTQYF.

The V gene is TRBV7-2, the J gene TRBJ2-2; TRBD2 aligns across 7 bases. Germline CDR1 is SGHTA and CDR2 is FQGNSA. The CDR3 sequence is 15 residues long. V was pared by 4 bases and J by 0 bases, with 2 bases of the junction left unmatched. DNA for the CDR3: TGTGCCAGCAGCTGGGGGGGGACGAACACCGGGGAGCTGTTTTTT. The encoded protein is CASSWGGTNTGELFF.

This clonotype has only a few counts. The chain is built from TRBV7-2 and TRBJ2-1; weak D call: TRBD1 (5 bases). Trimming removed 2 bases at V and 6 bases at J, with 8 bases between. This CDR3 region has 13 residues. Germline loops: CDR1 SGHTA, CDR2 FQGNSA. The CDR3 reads CASSLNRGNEQFF. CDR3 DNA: TGTGCCAGCAGCTTAAATAGGGGCAATGAGCAGTTCTTC.

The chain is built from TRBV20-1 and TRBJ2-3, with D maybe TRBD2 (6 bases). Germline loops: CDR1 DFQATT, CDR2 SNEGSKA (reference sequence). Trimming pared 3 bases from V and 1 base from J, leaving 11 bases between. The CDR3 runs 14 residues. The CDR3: CSASGGAGTDTQYF. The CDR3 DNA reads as TGCAGTGCTAGTGGAGGGGCTGGCACAGATACGCAGTATTTT.

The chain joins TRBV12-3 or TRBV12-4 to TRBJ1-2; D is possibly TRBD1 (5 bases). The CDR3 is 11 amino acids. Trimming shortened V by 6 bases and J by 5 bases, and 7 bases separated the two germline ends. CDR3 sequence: CASRAGYGYTF. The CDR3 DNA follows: TGTGCCAGCAGGGCAGGGTATGGCTACACCTTC.

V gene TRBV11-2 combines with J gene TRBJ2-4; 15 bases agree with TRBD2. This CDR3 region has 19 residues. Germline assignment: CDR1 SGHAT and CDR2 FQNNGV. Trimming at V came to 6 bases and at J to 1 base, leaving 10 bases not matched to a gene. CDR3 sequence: CASRPHPGTSGGAKNIQYF. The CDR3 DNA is TGTGCCAGCAGACCGCACCCCGGGACTAGCGGGGGGGCCAAAAACATTCAGTACTTC.

In DNA form, the CDR3 reads TGTGCCAGCAGCCAACGTACCCATGAAGCTTTCTTT. Amino acids: CASSQRTHEAFF. The chain couples TRBV3-1 to TRBJ1-1, with unresolved D. Germline assignment: CDR1 LGHDT and CDR2 YNNKEL (reference sequence). This CDR3 region has 12 residues. Trimming cost V 2 bases and J 7 bases, with 8 bases left between them. Based on the CDR3 plus reference TRBV3-1 and TRBJ1-1, the full variable domain is DTAVSQTPKYLVTQMGNDKSIKCEQNLGHDTMYWYKQDSKKFLKIMFSYNNKELIINETVPNRFSPKSPDKAHLNLHINSLELGDSAVYFCASSQRTHEAFFGQGTRLTVV.

For the CDR3, the DNA is TGCGCCAGCAGCTTGCTCCCTGAGTATGGCTACACCTTC. This encodes CASSLLPEYGYTF. The chain joins TRBV5-1 to TRBJ1-2, with D uncertain. Germline loops: CDR1 SGHRS, CDR2 YFSETQ. V was shortened by 1 base and J by 5 bases, with 9 bases between the two germline ends. The CDR3 is 13 residues long. The whole variable domain, remainder taken from reference TRBV5-1 and TRBJ1-2, is KAGVTQTPRYLIKTRGQQVTLSCSPISGHRSVSWYQQTPGQGLQFLFEYFSETQRNKGNFPGRFSGRQFSNSRSEMNVSTLELGDSALYLCASSLLPEYGYTFGSGTRLTVV.

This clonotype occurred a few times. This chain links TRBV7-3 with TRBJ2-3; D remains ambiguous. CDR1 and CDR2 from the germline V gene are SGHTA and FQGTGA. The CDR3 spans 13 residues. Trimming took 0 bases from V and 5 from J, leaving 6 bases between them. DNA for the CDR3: TGTGCCAGCAGCTTAACGCGGCAAGATACGCAGTATTTT. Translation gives CASSLTRQDTQYF.

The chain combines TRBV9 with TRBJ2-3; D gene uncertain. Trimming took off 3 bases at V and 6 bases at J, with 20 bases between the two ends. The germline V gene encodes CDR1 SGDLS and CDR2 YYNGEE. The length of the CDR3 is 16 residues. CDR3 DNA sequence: TGTGCCAGCAGCGCCCCAGGCTCGGAGACGACGGATACGCAGTATTTT. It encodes CASSAPGSETTDTQYF.

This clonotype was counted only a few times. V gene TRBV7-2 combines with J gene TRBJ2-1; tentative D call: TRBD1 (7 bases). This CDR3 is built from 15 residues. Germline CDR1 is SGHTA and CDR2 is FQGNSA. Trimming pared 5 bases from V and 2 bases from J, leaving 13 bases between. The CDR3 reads CASSRQGGTYNEQFF. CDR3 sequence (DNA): TGTGCCAGCAGCCGGCAGGGGGGAACCTACAATGAGCAGTTCTTC.

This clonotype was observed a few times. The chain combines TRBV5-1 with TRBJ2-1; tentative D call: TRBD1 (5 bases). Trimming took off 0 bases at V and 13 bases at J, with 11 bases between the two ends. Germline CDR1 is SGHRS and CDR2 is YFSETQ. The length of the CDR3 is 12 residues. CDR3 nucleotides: TGCGCCAGCAGCTTGGACCAGGGCGTTCAGTTCTTC. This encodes CASSLDQGVQFF.

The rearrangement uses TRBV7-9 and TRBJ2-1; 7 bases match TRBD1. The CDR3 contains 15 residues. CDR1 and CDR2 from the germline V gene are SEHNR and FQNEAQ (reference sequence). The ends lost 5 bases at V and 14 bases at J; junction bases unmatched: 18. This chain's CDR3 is CASSPQGERSWVEFF. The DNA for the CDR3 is TGTGCCAGCAGCCCCCAGGGGGAGCGGTCTTGGGTAGAGTTCTTC.

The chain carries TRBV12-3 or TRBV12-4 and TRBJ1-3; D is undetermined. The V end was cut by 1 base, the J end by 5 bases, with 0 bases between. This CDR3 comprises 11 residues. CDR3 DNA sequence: TGTGCCAGCAGTTTAGGAAACACCATATATTTT. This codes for CASSLGNTIYF.

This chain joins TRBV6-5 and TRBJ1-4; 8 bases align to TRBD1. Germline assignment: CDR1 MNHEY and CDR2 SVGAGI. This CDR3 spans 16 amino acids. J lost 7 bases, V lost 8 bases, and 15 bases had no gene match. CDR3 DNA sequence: TGTGCCAGCCGTAGGGGCGGACAGGGCGTGAGTGAAAAACTGTTTTTT. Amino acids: CASRRGGQGVSEKLFF.